Shown below are 5 T cell receptor beta chains from a single sample sequenced in a study of T cells in Graves' hyperthyroidism and ophthalmopathy. RNA transcripts served as the template for amplifying TCR beta CDR3 regions. The HTBI primer set drove a first-round RT-PCR of the TCR CDR3. One entry per CDR3 protein results from TCRdb running MiXCR on the multiplex PCR reads. This sample carries around 520,000 distinct CDR3 sequences, less than 15% of them seen once, and the ten largest clones take approximately 15%. The specimen sequenced was blood. These receptor sequences come from a woman between 35 and 50 years old with Graves' hyperthyroidism.

This clonotype appeared many times. V usage is TRBV28 and J usage is TRBJ2-7; 8 bases line up with TRBD2. The CDR3 contains 15 residues. Germline-derived CDR1 and CDR2 are MDHEN and SYDVKM. J was trimmed by 0 bases and V by 10 bases; bases with no gene match: 11. The CDR3 is CATLNPSGGSYEQYF. In DNA form, the CDR3 reads TGTGCCACCCTAAACCCAAGCGGGGGCTCCTACGAGCAGTACTTC.

This clonotype came up a few times. The rearrangement links TRBV6-5 to TRBJ1-1, with a possible D match to TRBD1 (6 bases). The V end lost 0 bases, the J end lost 6 bases, and 11 bases lay between the germline ends. This CDR3 region has 14 residues. CDR1 and CDR2 from the germline V gene are MNHEY and SVGAGI. This CDR3 is CASSYSGGEAEAFF. The DNA for the CDR3 is TGTGCCAGCAGTTACTCCGGGGGCGAGGCTGAAGCTTTCTTT.

The chain joins TRBV5-1 to TRBJ2-2; 7 bases line up with TRBD2. This CDR3 spans 14 amino acids. CDR1 is SGHRS and CDR2 is YFSETQ in the germline V gene. V shed 8 bases and J 0 bases; nucleotides not matched to a gene: 4. This CDR3 reads CARSSGTNTGELFF. CDR3 nucleotide sequence: TGCGCCAGATCCAGCGGGACGAACACCGGGGAGCTGTTTTTT.

V is TRBV25-1 and J is TRBJ1-2; D perhaps matches TRBD1 (6 bases). The V and J ends lost 1 base and 4 bases respectively, with 10 bases between them. The CDR3 consists of 14 residues. Germline CDR1 reads MGHDK; CDR2 reads SYGVNS. CDR3 bases: TGTGCCAGCAGTGAATCAGGGGTGGGCTATGGCTACACCTTC. Translation gives CASSESGVGYGYTF.

This clonotype came up many times. The J gene is TRBJ2-1, the V gene TRBV11-1, with a tentative D call TRBD2 (6 bases). CDR1 and CDR2 (germline): SGHAT, FQDESV (reference sequence). The CDR3 has 15 residues. V dropped 4 bases and J dropped 4 bases, with 14 bases sitting between them. For the CDR3, the DNA is TGTGCCAGCAGCTCCCGACTAGGCGGGTACAATGAGCAGTTCTTC. It yields the protein CASSSRLGGYNEQFF.